The clone carrying this TCR beta chain was seen a handful of times. The data originate from a study of blood T cell repertoires in COVID-19. The data were produced by immunoSEQ multiplex PCR, yet TCRdb's version contains in-frame clones alone and is incomplete. The top ten hold over 15% of the sample, which has about 70,000 clones, about four fifths seen once. The CDR3 loop spans 13 amino acids. J was trimmed by 11 bases and V by 4 bases; bases with no gene match: 7. Germline-derived CDR1 and CDR2 are LGHDT and YNNKEL (reference sequence). Sequencing used peripheral blood. This TCR came from a man aged 70 or older who had recovered from COVID-19. The chain is built from TRBV3-1 (or the pseudogene TRBV3-2) and TRBJ2-7; TRBD2 agrees at 11 bases. The CDR3 DNA is TGTGCCAGCAGCCTGAGTAGCGGGAGGGCCAAGTACTTC. It yields the protein CASSLSSGRAKYF.